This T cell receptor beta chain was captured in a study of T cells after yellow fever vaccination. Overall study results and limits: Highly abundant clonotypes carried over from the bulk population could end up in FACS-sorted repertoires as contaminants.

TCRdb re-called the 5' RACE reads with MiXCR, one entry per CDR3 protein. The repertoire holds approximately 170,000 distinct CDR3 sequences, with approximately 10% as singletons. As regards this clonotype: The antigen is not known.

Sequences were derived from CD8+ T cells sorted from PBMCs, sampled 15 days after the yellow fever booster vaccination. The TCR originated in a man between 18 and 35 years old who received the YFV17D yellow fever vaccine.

CDR3 DNA sequence: TGTGCCAGCAGCTGGGGGCAGGCCGGGACAAACACAGATACGCAGTATTTT. Translating it yields CASSWGQAGTNTDTQYF. The chain employs TRBV7-9 and TRBJ2-3; possible D gene TRBD1, 6 bases. The CDR3 runs 17 residues. CDR1 and CDR2 (germline): SEHNR, FQNEAQ (reference sequence). The V and J ends lost 4 bases and 2 bases respectively, with 19 bases between them.